This T cell receptor beta chain was found in a study of blood T cell repertoires in COVID-19. Study-wide context: Either two negative PCRs, clearance, or symptom resolution qualified Cohort 3 donors as recovered. Samples representing acute and convalescent COVID-19 were sourced from the United States, Italy and Spain.

Everyone who took part was about 18 to 90 years old, and they came from 20 to 25 US areas. Participant reports of clinical history set cohort assignment. Germline V CDR1 and CDR2: SGHVS, FNYEAQ. The V gene lost 2 bases and the J gene lost 6 bases, with 17 bases spanning the gap. CDR3 length: 16 residues. Profiled with immunoSEQ multiplex PCR; TCRdb holds only in-frame clones, not every one. The sample holds hundreds of thousands of clones; roughly 91% are singletons and the top ten take approximately 2%. The chain has TRBV7-6 and TRBJ2-1; possible D gene TRBD2, 6 bases. Sequencing input: PBMCs or T cells enriched from blood (not recorded which). The source is a woman aged 55-69 years in a cohort exposed to, infected with or recovered from COVID-19 (not recorded which). CDR3 protein: CASSLTGGATGNEQFF. CDR3 in DNA: TGTGCCAGCAGCTTAACCGGAGGGGCAACAGGCAATGAGCAGTTCTTC. Supplemented by reference TRBV7-6 and TRBJ2-1, the full variable domain reads GAGVSQSPRYKVTKRGQDVALRCDPISGHVSLYWYRQALGQGPEFLTYFNYEAQQDKSGLPNDRFSAERPEGSISTLTIQRTEQRDSAMYRCASSLTGGATGNEQFFGPGTRLTVL.